These 25 T cell receptor beta chains were sequenced from one sample in a study of beta chain features in type 1 diabetes. Expressed TCRB transcripts were sequenced, since all the RNA that had been isolated was reverse transcribed. Profiling relied on immunoSEQ multiplex PCR, and the TCRdb table lists in-frame clones only, not all of them. The data show under 250,000 clones, about 11% seen once. What was sequenced was central memory CD4+ T cells from blood. The receptors come from a man aged 18 to 29 in good health.

This clone occurred many times. The chain employs TRBV29-1 and TRBJ2-1; TRBD2 agrees at 8 bases. J was trimmed by 9 bases and V by 5 bases; bases with no gene match: 6. The CDR3 loop spans 12 amino acids. Germline V gene sequence: CDR1 SQVTM, CDR2 ANQGSEA. CDR3 region: CSVKREPTEQFF. CDR3 bases: TGCAGCGTTAAGCGGGAGCCGACTGAGCAGTTCTTC.

The chain has TRBV29-1 and TRBJ1-1; a possible D gene is TRBD1 (6 bases). With 6 bases removed from V and 2 bases from J, the gap between germline ends came to 13 bases. The germline gives CDR1 SQVTM, CDR2 ANQGSEA. CDR3 length: 13 amino acids. CDR3 DNA: TGCAGCGTCCGGACAGACCCTAACACTGAAGCTTTCTTT. Translation: CSVRTDPNTEAFF.

There are many counts of this clone. The V call is TRBV2, the J call TRBJ2-2, with TRBD1 matching over 10 bases. The length of the CDR3 is 16 residues. V gave up 4 bases and J gave up 0 bases; unmatched junction bases: 2. Germline CDR1 and CDR2: SNHLY and FYNNEI. The CDR3 loop is CASSGQGASNTGELFF. CDR3 DNA sequence: TGTGCCAGCAGTGGACAGGGGGCTTCGAACACCGGGGAGCTGTTTTTT.

This sequence joins TRBV29-1 and TRBJ1-1; no reliable D call. Between the trimmed V and J ends, which lost 5 bases and 6 bases, there was a span of 22 bases. CDR1 and CDR2 (germline): SQVTM, ANQGSEA. This CDR3 comprises 15 residues. The chain's CDR3 is CSVRGGGLKGPEAFF. In DNA, the CDR3 is TGCAGCGTTAGAGGTGGAGGACTTAAAGGACCTGAAGCTTTCTTT.

This clone has more than one count but fewer than ten. V and J are TRBV14 and TRBJ1-3, with D maybe TRBD1 (6 bases). Germline V lookup: CDR1 SGHDN, CDR2 FVKESK. The CDR3 totals 15 residues. V was shortened by 4 bases and J by 0 bases, with 10 bases between the two germline ends. CDR3 DNA: TGTGCCAGCAGCCCACAGGGTTTCTCTGGAAACACCATATATTTT. Amino acids: CASSPQGFSGNTIYF.

V usage is TRBV4-2 and J usage is TRBJ2-7; TRBD2 aligns across 7 bases. The CDR3 length is 19 residues. The junction had 14 bases not matched to a gene; V was cut back by 0 bases and J by 0 bases. Germline lookup yields CDR1 LGHNA and CDR2 YNFKEQ. CDR3 sequence (DNA): TGTGCCAGCAGCCAAGATCTTTCTAGCGGAGAGGGCCACTCCTACGAGCAGTACTTC. Its protein is CASSQDLSSGEGHSYEQYF.

The chain recombines TRBV5-1 with TRBJ2-3; tentatively, D is TRBD1 (7 bases). Germline lookup yields CDR1 SGHRS and CDR2 YFSETQ. With 2 bases removed from V and 2 bases from J, the gap between germline ends came to 12 bases. This CDR3 contains 15 residues. The CDR3 spells CASSFGRGVTDTQYF. CDR3 bases: TGCGCCAGCAGCTTCGGCAGGGGGGTCACAGATACGCAGTATTTT.

Comments on this clone: A clone one base away is much larger, so this may be a read error. This chain uses TRBV5-4 with TRBJ1-1; 7 bases match TRBD1. Trimming at V came to 5 bases and at J to 0 bases, leaving 4 bases not matched to a gene. CDR3 size: 14 residues. Germline V gene sequence: CDR1 SGHNT, CDR2 YYREEE (reference sequence). The CDR3 sequence: CASRKTGMNTEAFF. The CDR3 DNA follows: TGTGCCAGCAGAAAGACAGGGATGAACACTGAAGCTTTCTTT.

In its sample, this clone was seen a few times. The V and J genes are TRBV5-1 and TRBJ2-7; either TRBD1 or TRBD2 may fit D (5 bases each). Germline loops: CDR1 SGHRS, CDR2 YFSETQ. V was trimmed by 7 bases and J by 7 bases, leaving 18 bases between them. The CDR3 has 13 residues. The DNA for the CDR3 is TGCGCCAGCCGCCGGGACGCGGTATTAGAGCAGTACTTC. It encodes CASRRDAVLEQYF.

Many counts were recorded for this clone. The genes are TRBV2 and TRBJ2-4; 8 bases match TRBD2. V shed 6 bases and J 7 bases; nucleotides not matched to a gene: 17. This CDR3 is 17 amino acids long. The V gene's germline CDR1 is SNHLY and CDR2 FYNNEI. CDR3 amino acids: CASREGLGALGGNIQYF. In DNA form, the CDR3 reads TGTGCCAGCAGGGAGGGACTAGGCGCGCTTGGCGGGAACATTCAGTACTTC.

V gene TRBV10-3 combines with J gene TRBJ2-1; a possible D gene is TRBD2 (6 bases). The V end was cut by 8 bases, the J end by 3 bases, with 11 bases between. CDR1 and CDR2 (germline): ENHRY, SYGVKD. This CDR3 spans 13 amino acids. CDR3 loop: CAIRDSNYNEQFF. The CDR3 bases are TGTGCCATCCGGGACTCAAACTACAATGAGCAGTTCTTC.

Ten or more counts support this clone. CDR3: CASSQGLAIGDTQYF. The DNA for the CDR3 is TGTGCCAGCAGCCAGGGACTAGCGATTGGAGATACGCAGTATTTT. The chain carries TRBV7-3 and TRBJ2-3; 10 positions agree with TRBD2. Germline trimming cut 5 bases from V and 5 bases from J; bases unmatched to any gene: 7. The CDR3 is 15 amino acids. CDR1 is SGHTA, CDR2 FQGTGA, per germline. The full variable domain, in which reference TRBV7-3 and TRBJ2-3 provide the parts outside the CDR3, is GAGVSQTPSNKVTEKGKYVELRCDPISGHTALYWYRQSLGQGPEFLIYFQGTGAADDSGLPNDRFFAVRPEGSVSTLKIQRTERGDSAVYLCASSQGLAIGDTQYFGPGTRLTVL.

In its sample, this clone was seen a few times. The chain uses TRBV28 and TRBJ2-7, with unresolved D. Per germline, CDR1 MDHEN and CDR2 SYDVKM. This CDR3 region has 13 residues. The V end lost 8 bases, the J end lost 2 bases, and 13 bases lay between the germline ends. CDR3 amino acids: CASVGSPTYEQYF. For the CDR3, the DNA is TGTGCCAGCGTTGGCAGTCCTACCTACGAGCAGTACTTC.

The gene calls are TRBV13 and TRBJ2-5; D is uncertain. CDR1 PRHDT and CDR2 FYEKMQ come from the germline V gene (reference sequence). There are 12 residues in the CDR3. The V and J ends lost 2 bases and 4 bases respectively, with 5 bases between them. The CDR3 DNA follows: TGTGCCAGCAGCTTATGGGCAGAGACCCAGTACTTC. Protein sequence: CASSLWAETQYF.

The J gene is TRBJ2-3, the V gene TRBV30; 7 bases are a match to TRBD1. CDR1 and CDR2 (germline): GTSNPN, SVGIG (reference sequence). The CDR3 runs 19 residues. V gave up 3 bases and J gave up 0 bases; unmatched junction bases: 18. CDR3 sequence (DNA): TGTGCCTGGAGATACAGGGGATTCTCCAGGGTGCTTAGCACAGATACGCAGTATTTT. This encodes CAWRYRGFSRVLSTDTQYF.

At least ten counts were recorded for this clone. The rearrangement links TRBV10-3 to TRBJ2-7, with a possible D match to TRBD2 (6 bases). Germline V gives CDR1 ENHRY, CDR2 SYGVKD. This CDR3 comprises 14 residues. The V gene lost 6 bases and the J gene lost 0 bases, with 12 bases spanning the gap. This CDR3 is CAISVADFSYEQYF. DNA of the CDR3: TGTGCCATCAGCGTAGCGGATTTCTCCTACGAGCAGTACTTC.

The rearrangement joins TRBV9 to TRBJ1-2; D not certain. V was pared by 4 bases and J by 0 bases, with 10 bases between. The CDR3 length is 14 residues. CDR1 is SGDLS and CDR2 is YYNGEE in the germline V gene. This CDR3 is CASSRASSNYGYTF. The DNA of the CDR3 is TGTGCCAGCAGCCGGGCTTCGTCTAACTATGGCTACACCTTC.

This clone was found a few times. The chain has TRBV5-4 and TRBJ2-1; no firm D call. Looked up from germline, CDR1 is SGHNT and CDR2 is YYREEE (reference sequence). This CDR3 comprises 14 residues. Trimming took off 4 bases at V and 5 bases at J, with 13 bases between the two ends. CDR3 residues: CASSLEKGHNEQFF. The CDR3 DNA reads TGTGCCAGCAGCCTTGAGAAGGGCCACAATGAGCAGTTCTTC.

This clone turned up a few times. This chain joins TRBV5-4 and TRBJ2-1; the D gene is possibly TRBD2 (5 bases). CDR1 is SGHNT, CDR2 YYREEE, per germline (reference sequence). CDR3 length: 15 residues. V was pared by 1 base and J by 7 bases, with 15 bases between. The CDR3: CASSLPFPRDNEQFF. Written as DNA, the CDR3 is TGTGCCAGCAGCTTGCCTTTCCCGAGGGATAATGAGCAGTTCTTC. Full variable domain (missing parts from reference TRBV5-4 and TRBJ2-1): ETGVTQSPTHLIKTRGQQVTLRCSSQSGHNTVSWYQQALGQGPQFIFQYYREEENGRGNFPPRFSGLQFPNYSSELNVNALELDDSALYLCASSLPFPRDNEQFFGPGTRLTVL.

The chain recombines TRBV7-9 with TRBJ2-7, with TRBD2 matching over 10 bases. V lost 2 bases, J lost 2 bases, and 6 bases stayed unmatched. The CDR3 extends over 16 amino acids. Germline CDR1 SEHNR, CDR2 FQNEAQ (reference sequence). CDR3 coding DNA: TGTGCCAGCAGCTTAAGTACGCTAGCGGGGGCCTACGAGCAGTACTTC. This gives the protein CASSLSTLAGAYEQYF.

This clone was recorded at least ten times. The gene calls are TRBV7-9 and TRBJ2-1; unclear D gene. With 3 bases removed from V and 7 bases from J, the gap between germline ends came to 16 bases. The CDR3 covers 15 residues. CDR1 and CDR2 (germline): SEHNR, FQNEAQ (reference sequence). CDR3 bases: TGTGCCAGCAGCTTTACCGGGTCAACGCTAAATGAGCAGTTCTTC. It encodes CASSFTGSTLNEQFF. Variable domain in full (rest from reference TRBV7-9 and TRBJ2-1): DTGVSQNPRHKITKRGQNVTFRCDPISEHNRLYWYRQTLGQGPEFLTYFQNEAQLEKSRLLSDRFSAERPKGSFSTLEIQRTEQGDSAMYLCASSFTGSTLNEQFFGPGTRLTVL.

The table lists this clone with a few counts. The chain uses TRBV5-6 and TRBJ2-1, with 7 bases identical to TRBD2. The J segment lost 7 bases and the V segment lost 3 bases, leaving 13 bases of the junction unmatched. There are 16 residues in the CDR3. CDR1 and CDR2 (germline): SGHDT, YYEEEE. The CDR3 loop reads CASSWGAGYERNEQFF. In DNA, the CDR3 is TGTGCCAGCAGCTGGGGAGCGGGATACGAGAGAAATGAGCAGTTCTTC.

This clone was seen a handful of times. This chain uses TRBV6-5 with TRBJ2-2; a possible D gene is TRBD2 (5 bases). CDR1 MNHEY and CDR2 SVGAGI come from the germline V gene. V shed 1 base and J shed 4 bases, with 13 bases lying between them. The CDR3 is 16 residues long. The CDR3 protein is CASSYFPGRGTGELFF. Here the CDR3 DNA reads TGTGCCAGCAGTTACTTCCCCGGTCGGGGCACCGGGGAGCTGTTTTTT.

This clone came up a few times. V is TRBV5-1 and J is TRBJ2-7; tentatively, D is TRBD2 (6 bases). V lost 2 bases, J lost 6 bases, and 15 bases lay in between. CDR3 length equals 14 residues. Germline assignment: CDR1 SGHRS and CDR2 YFSETQ. CDR3 DNA sequence: TGCGCCAGCAGCTTCACTAGCTCCCAGGGCGAGCAGTACTTC. Its protein product is CASSFTSSQGEQYF.

A few counts support this clone. The V call is TRBV2, the J call TRBJ2-7; 10 positions match TRBD1. This CDR3 comprises 15 residues. Trimming removed 2 bases from V and 1 base from J; junction bases left unmatched: 2. The germline gives CDR1 SNHLY, CDR2 FYNNEI. The chain's CDR3 is CASSERDRGSYEQYF. CDR3 DNA sequence: TGTGCCAGCAGTGAAAGGGACAGGGGATCCTACGAGCAGTACTTC.